The TCR beta chain under discussion was sequenced for a study of identical twins. Study-wide results and caveats: Modeled out-of-frame TCR alpha sharing in monozygotic twins fell below observed levels. While abundant cord blood beta clonotypes carried fewer insertions, memory repertoires showed no such pattern.

Germline CDR1 and CDR2: SNHLY and FYNNEI. V shed 4 bases and J 5 bases; nucleotides not matched to a gene: 11. CDR3 length: 17 amino acids. This clonotype came up once. Its cognate antigen is unknown. A universal primer site arose from template switching, and cDNA bore unique molecular identifiers. One entry per CDR3 protein, called by TCRdb with MiXCR from the 5' RACE reads. Of around 1.7 million distinct CDR3 sequences in the sample, around 29% were seen once. Only healthy Caucasians were included as donors. The TCR was taken from a newborn girl in good health. The chain joins TRBV2 to TRBJ1-1, with TRBD1 matching 12 bases. Sequenced material: cord blood. This CDR3 reads CASSGAGQGAFMTEAFF. CDR3 DNA: TGTGCCAGCAGTGGGGCGGGACAGGGGGCTTTTATGACTGAAGCTTTCTTT.